This is a list of T cell receptor beta chains from one sample in a study of breast tumors, draining lymph nodes, adjacent tissues. One entry per CDR3 protein, called by TCRdb with MiXCR from the multiplex PCR reads. The sample lists 90,000 to 120,000 distinct CDR3 sequences; around 20% were seen once. The sequencing input was axillary lymph node tissue. The receptors here all came from a female donor with breast cancer. Some clones in this sample may be carry-over from other donors' samples. CDR3s include the opening cysteine and the closing phenylalanine or tryptophan. A D gene is named only where the DNA matches it firmly. For some rows the clone size is stated as once, few or many, or as a class when expanded; others skip it.

abundance	d_gene	v_gene	j_gene	CDR3nt	CDR3aa
many	.	TRBV20-1	TRBJ1-6	TGCAGTGCTAGAGCGGGGGGAAGCTCCTATAATTCACCCCTCCACTTT	CSARAGGSSYNSPLHF
many	TRBD1	TRBV20-1	TRBJ1-6	TGCAGTGCTAGCCGCGGACAGGGTGCCACTTACTCACCCCTCCGCTTT	CSASRGQGATYSPLRF
many	.	TRBV15	TRBJ1-2	TGTGCCACCAGCAGTGTCCGGACAGCGGGAACCTTC	CATSSVRTAGTF
many	TRBD2	TRBV5-1	TRBJ2-6	TGCGCCAGCAGCTTGGCATTAGCGGGAGGGGCTGGGGCCAACGTCCTGACTTTC	CASSLALAGGAGANVLTF
many	.	TRBV7-9	TRBJ2-5	TGTGCCAGCAGATACAGGAAAGAGACCCAGTACTTC	CASRYRKETQYF
many	.	TRBV20-1	TRBJ1-2	TGCAGTGCTAGAGCGATCAGGGTACAAGGCTACACCTTC	CSARAIRVQGYTF
.	TRBD1	TRBV20-1	TRBJ1-1	TGCAGTGCAAAGGGGACAGCATACACTGAAGCTTTCTTT	CSAKGTAYTEAFF
.	.	TRBV6-1	TRBJ1-1	TGTGCCAGCAGTGAACAGCGCCGGGTAACTGAAGCTTTCTTT	CASSEQRRVTEAFF
few	TRBD1	TRBV30	TRBJ1-3	TGTGCCTGGAGTTATGGGGGGACAGGGGGAAACACCATATATTTT	CAWSYGGTGGNTIYF
few	.	TRBV20-1	TRBJ2-7	TGTGCCGCAACCCCGTCCTACGAGCAGTACTTC	CAATPSYEQYF
many	.	TRBV20-1	TRBJ2-7	TGCAGTGCCACGCAAGAGTACGAGCAGTACTTC	CSATQEYEQYF
many	.	TRBV7-9	TRBJ2-3	TGTGCCAGCAGCTTAGTACAGGGTGGGGGCACAGATACGCAGTATTTT	CASSLVQGGGTDTQYF
many	.	TRBV7-3	TRBJ2-1	TGTGCCAGCAGCTTATACGGCGAAGTTAATGAGCAGTTCTTC	CASSLYGEVNEQFF
many	.	TRBV19	TRBJ2-5	TGTGCCAGTAGTATGGGTAGCGGAGCTCAAGAGACCCAGTACTTC	CASSMGSGAQETQYF
many	TRBD2	TRBV4-2	TRBJ2-2	TGTGCCAGCAGCCAAGATATTACGACTAGCCGATCCGGGGAGCTGTTTTTT	CASSQDITTSRSGELFF
few	.	TRBV7-3	TRBJ1-5	TGTGCCAGCAGCCCGAGGGGGGGGGCAGGTCAGCCCCAGCATTTT	CASSPRGGAGQPQHF
many	TRBD1	TRBV20-1	TRBJ1-5	TGCAGTGCTCAGATACCGGGACAGGGGGCCAGGTCGAATCAGCCCCAGCATTTT	CSAQIPGQGARSNQPQHF
many	.	TRBV4-1	TRBJ2-7	TGCGCCAGCAGCCAAGAATCGGGGAGAAACTACGAGCAGTACTTC	CASSQESGRNYEQYF
many	TRBD2	TRBV7-2	TRBJ2-1	TGTGCCAGCAGCTTGGCCCGCCTAGCGGGAGTCGGTAATGAGCAGTTCTTC	CASSLARLAGVGNEQFF
many	.	TRBV29-1	TRBJ1-2	TGCAGCGCCCTGGGGCAGGGTGGACGTGGCTACACCTTC	CSALGQGGRGYTF
many	.	TRBV5-8	TRBJ1-2	TGTGCCAGCAGCCTTAAATCCGGTGGCTACACCTTC	CASSLKSGGYTF
many	.	TRBV9	TRBJ1-4	TGTGCCAGCAGCGGAGGCCCGGGTTCAGTGGAAAAACTGTTTTTT	CASSGGPGSVEKLFF
many	TRBD1	TRBV4-1	TRBJ1-2	TGCGCCAGCAGCTTTCAGGGGGGACAACTCTATGGCTACACCTTC	CASSFQGGQLYGYTF
many	.	TRBV9	TRBJ1-2	TGTGCCAGCAGCGTACGGGCAGGGTTATATGGCTACACCTTC	CASSVRAGLYGYTF
many	.	TRBV20-1	TRBJ2-7	TGCAGTGCTAGAACTGGTGGGTCAGGGCGCGAGCAGTACTTC	CSARTGGSGREQYF
many	.	TRBV7-2	TRBJ2-1	TGTGCCAGCAGCACTCCGGGGTCCTCCTACAATGAGCAGTTCTTC	CASSTPGSSYNEQFF
.	.	TRBV11-2	TRBJ1-1	TGTGCCAGCAGCCACAGCTCACAGAACACTGAAGCTTTCTTT	CASSHSSQNTEAFF
many	.	TRBV7-2	TRBJ1-2	TGTGCCAGCAGGTATACGAATATCTATGGCTACACCTTC	CASRYTNIYGYTF
many	.	TRBV7-8	TRBJ2-3	TGTGCCAGCAGCGAAAGGAGGGGGCAGACAGATACGCAGTATTTT	CASSERRGQTDTQYF
.	TRBD2	TRBV4-2	TRBJ2-3	TGTGCCAGCAGCCAAGACGGAGCGGGGGGGCACGATACGCAGTATTTT	CASSQDGAGGHDTQYF
few	.	TRBV27	TRBJ2-6	TGTGCCAGCAGCAGGGTGTCAGGGGCCAACGTCCTGACTTTC	CASSRVSGANVLTF
many	TRBD1	TRBV6-1	TRBJ2-7	TGTGCCAGCAGTCACCGAACCAACAGGGGTCAACCCTACGAGCAGTACTTC	CASSHRTNRGQPYEQYF
.	.	TRBV27	TRBJ2-1	TGTGCCAGCAGTTTACTACCGGTTAATGAGCAGTTCTTC	CASSLLPVNEQFF
.	.	TRBV11-2	TRBJ1-1	TGTGCCAGCAGCTTGTTAGGGTTGAACACTGAAGCTTTCTTT	CASSLLGLNTEAFF
many	.	TRBV19	TRBJ1-6	TGTGCCAGTAGTATTTCGGCAGCACTAGCCAATTCACCCCTCCACTTT	CASSISAALANSPLHF
many	TRBD2	TRBV20-1	TRBJ2-1	TGCAGTGCTAGGCCTCTAGCGGGAGCCTACAATGAGCAGTTCTTC	CSARPLAGAYNEQFF
many	.	TRBV30	TRBJ1-3	TGTGCCTGGATTTTCGGCGGGGGAAACACCATATATTTT	CAWIFGGGNTIYF
many	.	TRBV29-1	TRBJ1-5	TGCAGCGTTGCCAGGGCCCCCAATCAGCCCCAGCATTTT	CSVARAPNQPQHF
many	TRBD1	TRBV19	TRBJ1-2	TGTGCCAGTGTTGCAAGCCGGACAGGCCGTAACTATGGCTACACCTTC	CASVASRTGRNYGYTF
.	.	TRBV10-1	TRBJ2-7	TGCGCCAGGGGGAGATACGAGCAGTACTTC	CARGRYEQYF
.	TRBD1	TRBV24-1	TRBJ2-2	TGTGCCACCAGTGATTTGGGACAGGGAGTAACCGGGGAGCTGTTTTTT	CATSDLGQGVTGELFF